This T cell receptor beta chain is from a study of blood T cell repertoires in COVID-19. Study information: The origin of the acute and convalescent COVID-19 samples was the United States, Italy and Spain. In each case, the material was cDNA or gDNA derived from T cells, B-cell-depleted T cells, or PBMCs.

Sequenced by immunoSEQ multiplex PCR; TCRdb stores in-frame clones only, minus some. The data contain 150,000 to 200,000 clones, under 90% of them singletons. V lost 1 base and J lost 5, with 13 bases in between. The CDR3 totals 15 residues. The V gene's germline CDR1 is MNHEY and CDR2 SMNVEV (reference sequence). This clonotype was sampled from a woman older than 75 with active or convalescent COVID-19. This chain connects TRBV27 to TRBJ2-3, with D possibly TRBD1 on 6 matching bases. Material for sequencing was peripheral blood. The CDR3: CASSLWPGVIDTQYF. The CDR3 nucleotides are TGTGCCAGCAGTTTATGGCCAGGGGTCATAGATACGCAGTATTTT.